This TCR beta chain was captured by sequencing in a study of T cells in Graves' hyperthyroidism and ophthalmopathy. Study observations and caveats: Also found in blood were most expanded thyroid clonotypes above 0.001.

Patients showing uncontrolled infection, other autoimmune disease, pregnancy or lactation were ineligible. This clonotype was found many times. Its antigen is as yet unknown. V gave up 7 bases and J gave up 4 bases; unmatched junction bases: 9. CDR1 and CDR2 (germline): ENHRY, SYGVKD. The CDR3 length is 15 residues. Template material for amplifying TCR beta CDR3 regions consisted of RNA transcripts. Using the HTBI primer set, a first-round RT-PCR was run on the TCR CDR3. From the multiplex PCR reads, TCRdb called clonotypes with MiXCR, one entry per CDR3 protein. In the table there are 550,000 to 700,000 distinct CDR3 sequences, around 46% of which are singletons.

The TCR was taken from an adult woman with Graves' disease, either hyperthyroidism or ophthalmopathy (not recorded which). The chain recombines TRBV10-3 with TRBJ1-1; 10 bases are shared with TRBD1. The sequenced sample was peripheral blood or thyroid tissue (not recorded which). CDR3 bases: TGTGCCATCACAAAGACAGGGGGCGCGGGCACTGAAGCTTTCTTT. Encoded protein: CAITKTGGAGTEAFF.